A few counts support the clone carrying this T cell receptor beta chain. The entry originates in a study of T-cell memory formation after mild COVID-19. 5'RACE primed from the constant segment yielded TCR alpha and TCR beta cDNA libraries bearing sample barcodes and UMIs. From the 5' RACE reads, TCRdb called clonotypes with MiXCR, one entry per CDR3 protein. Of roughly 240,000 distinct CDR3 sequences listed, about 16% are singletons. The CDR3 contains 16 residues. Germline V gives CDR1 LGHDT, CDR2 YNNKEL (reference sequence). The junction had 8 bases not matched to a gene; V was cut back by 2 bases and J by 4 bases.

The chain uses TRBV3-1 and TRBJ1-2; 9 nucleotides match TRBD1. This receptor was identified in a man younger than 35 who had mild COVID-19 (a few samples of this study predate the infection). Cell type and time point are not known. The source material was PBMCs or a T cell subset sorted from them (not recorded which). This CDR3 reads CASSQRGGQGFYGYTF. CDR3 nucleotides: TGTGCCAGCAGCCAAAGAGGGGGACAGGGATTCTATGGCTACACCTTC.